This entry concerns a single T cell receptor beta chain. Its antigen has not been determined. No much larger clonotype is one base removed from it; base qualities were not supplied. Naive CD8 T cell libraries were made from roughly 21,000 to 960,000 sorted cells using 10%, 30% or 50% of purified RNA. On a BD FACSAria II, naive CD8 T cells were FACS-sorted as CD8+CD4-CCR7+CD45RA+ and collected into RLT Plus buffer. Detection sensitivity was tested by spiking Jurkat RNA equal to roughly nine TCR copies' worth into samples containing roughly 19,000-1,100,000 naive CD8 T cells. CD8 T cells were enriched with RosetteSep CD8+ T Cell Enrichment Cocktail and Ficoll-Paque, followed by ACK red cell lysis. Measured from the cysteine to the phenylalanine, the CDR3 is 14 residues long. This entry keeps only the CDR3 DNA: 42 bases, framed from base 1. Trimming removed 3 bases from V and 5 bases from J; the gene matches leave 3 bases unexplained. According to the germline V gene, CDR1 reads SGHRS and CDR2 reads YFSETQ.

This entry comes from a study of molecular identifiers for immune sequencing clone quantification (dated by TCRdb to between 2017 and 2018). In the study overall: For a replicate experiment, RNA from roughly 18,000 or 92,000 naive CD8 T cells was divided into five aliquots, and four of the five aliquots were sequenced. The study was a methods study using CD8 T cells to benchmark molecular-identifier clustering-based TCR repertoire sequencing (MIDCIRS) and TCR RNA copy counting. What the authors observed across the whole study: Highly expanded clone sizes could be underestimated if identical TCR molecules share a barcode. The naive libraries included spiked-in Jurkat TCR RNA (about nine copies' worth), and this RNA is not part of the donor repertoire. When barcode sub-clustering was omitted, TCR diversity was inflated by chimeric consensus sequences, with chimeras reaching as high as 47%. In CMV-specific effector cells, clones with more than 20 RNA copies contained over 99% of molecules, whereas in naive cells such clones contained under 1% of molecules. Approximately 3.1 recovered TCR RNA copies per cell were obtained by modeling, versus around 9.8 by digital PCR, implying a capture efficiency of about 30%. Spiked-in Jurkat TCR RNA equivalent to a single cell was reported to be detectable even among 800,000 to 1,000,000 naive CD8 T cells.

The library was prepared using PCR. The instrument was a NextSeq 500. Bulk TCR libraries were prepared as previously described, using TCR primers listed in Table S5. Total RNA was purified with the Qiagen AllPrep DNA/RNA kit. Before any analysis, reads coming from multiple sequencing runs of the same library were combined into one pool. Per the source publication's procedure: Reads were retained only if an exact TCR constant sequence was present, and the retained reads were trimmed to 150 nt and grouped according to their 12-nt molecular barcodes. Reads inside each barcode group were sub-clustered using a 15% Levenshtein threshold, and a quality-weighted consensus sequence was constructed for each RNA molecule. Non-functional sequences were filtered out, along with any lower-count sequence sitting one edit away from another sequence. On the basis of fitting two negative binomial distributions, barcode sub-clusters with fewer than 20% of the maximum read count were discarded. TCRdb reworked the public reads: Q25 trimming with fastp, MiXCR clone assembly, productive beta chains retained. Entries that share a CDR3 protein sequence are merged under the most common genes and DNA. TCRdb, rather than the study authors, made the V and J calls. The sample includes around 480,000 distinct CDR3 sequences, with about a quarter observed a single time. The top ten constitute around 0.76% of the sample.

The specimen was naive CD8+ T cells from blood, with Jurkat cell RNA spiked in. The cell subset or site label of this sample denotes: FACS-sorted CD8+CD4-CCR7+CD45RA+ naive T cells. The chain joins TRBV5-1 to TRBJ1-4; TRBD1 aligns with 8 central bases. This TCR derives from a human donor in good health. Some libraries in this study had Jurkat cell RNA spiked in. The sequenced DNA is TGCGCCAGCAGCTCGACAGGGGTAAATGAAAAACTGTTTTTT. Its product reads: CASSSTGVNEKLFF.